Below, 15 T cell receptor beta chains from the same sample are listed, as sequenced in a study of molecular identifiers for immune sequencing clone quantification. Using its own MiXCR run on the PCR reads, TCRdb lists one record per CDR3 protein. The sample shows around 480,000 distinct CDR3 sequences, approximately 25% of them seen only once. The sample was naive CD8+ T cells from blood, with Jurkat cell RNA spiked in. As for subset: FACS-sorted CD8+CD4-CCR7+CD45RA+ naive T cells. The receptors were sampled from a human donor in good health. Some libraries in this study had Jurkat cell RNA spiked in.

With regard to this clonotype: Compared with germline, one end of the junction differs, possibly owing to a read error. CDR3 nucleotides: TGTGCCAGCAGTTTACGTGCGTACCGCGTGCAAGAGCCCCAGTACTTC. This sequence encodes CASSLRAYRVQEPQYF. The rearrangement joins TRBV28 to TRBJ2-5; D gene uncertain. This CDR3 contains 16 residues. The V gene's germline CDR1 is MDHEN and CDR2 SYDVKM.

This chain uses TRBV20-1 with TRBJ2-5, with TRBD2 matching 7 bases. The junction had 14 bases not matched to a gene; V was cut back by 1 base and J by 9 bases. Germline V gene lookup returns CDR1 DFQATT and CDR2 SNEGSKA (reference sequence). The CDR3 is 15 amino acids. CDR3: CSARGPREPPEPQYF. CDR3 in DNA: TGCAGTGCTAGAGGCCCGCGGGAGCCCCCGGAGCCCCAGTACTTC.

This clonotype was seen many times. CDR3 amino acids: CASSLYVKGQFF. CDR3 coding DNA: TGTGCCAGCAGTTTATACGTGAAGGGTCAGTTCTTC. The chain carries TRBV28 and TRBJ2-1; D unclear. The V end was cut by 1 base, the J end by 13 bases, with 11 bases between. In germline, CDR1 is MDHEN, CDR2 SYDVKM. This CDR3 has 12 amino acids. Full variable domain (remainder filled in from reference TRBV28 and TRBJ2-1): DVKVTQSSRYLVKRTGEKVFLECVQDMDHENMFWYRQDPGLGLRLIYFSYDVKMKEKGDIPEGYSVSREKKERFSLILESASTNQTSMYLCASSLYVKGQFFGPGTRLTVL.

This clonotype was detected ten times or more. This chain links TRBV9 with TRBJ2-5, with 10 bases fitting TRBD2. The CDR3 sequence is 14 residues long. Trimming took 6 bases from V and 5 from J; bases not matched to a gene: 7. CDR1 SGDLS and CDR2 YYNGEE come from the germline V gene. CDR3 in amino acids: CASNRGTSAETQYF. The CDR3 nucleotides read TGTGCCAGCAACCGCGGGACTAGCGCCGAGACCCAGTACTTC.

The chain is built from TRBV7-9 and TRBJ1-1; 7 bases match TRBD1. Losses at the gene ends were 4 bases for V and 5 bases for J; bases not matched to a gene: 13. The CDR3 loop spans 16 amino acids. In germline, CDR1 is SEHNR, CDR2 FQNEAQ (reference sequence). CDR3 sequence: CASSSPRQGILTEAFF. CDR3 DNA: TGTGCCAGCAGCTCCCCAAGACAGGGTATTTTGACTGAAGCTTTCTTT.

The chain has TRBV6-2 or TRBV6-3 and TRBJ2-2; 9 bases are a match to TRBD2. V shed 1 base and J 4 bases; nucleotides not matched to a gene: 4. CDR1 is MNHEY and CDR2 is SVGEGT in the germline V gene. This CDR3 region has 16 residues. CDR3 nucleotide sequence: TGTGCCAGCAGTTACTATAGCGGGAGTCTCACCGGGGAGCTGTTTTTT. It encodes CASSYYSGSLTGELFF.

To note about this clonotype: Mismatch with germline at one junction end may stem from a read error. This chain joins TRBV4-2 and TRBJ1-2; 7 positions agree with TRBD1. The germline gives CDR1 LGHNA, CDR2 YNFKEQ. This CDR3 contains 13 residues. DNA for the CDR3: TGTGCCAGCAGCCAAGATCCAGCCCCGGGACAGCTTTTC. It yields the protein CASSQDPAPGQLF.

This clonotype was seen at least ten times. The rearrangement joins TRBV5-6 to TRBJ2-5; D not resolved. V lost 2 bases and J 2 bases, leaving 4 bases between the germline ends. The germline V gene encodes CDR1 SGHDT and CDR2 YYEEEE. The CDR3 has 12 amino acids. The CDR3 DNA reads TGTGCCAGCAGCTTTGAGCAAGAGACCCAGTACTTC. Translating it yields CASSFEQETQYF.

Points on this clonotype: A much larger clonotype is one base distant, so this may be a read error. The V gene is TRBV12-3 or TRBV12-4, the J gene TRBJ1-5; a weak D match, TRBD1 (5 bases). Trimming cost V 4 bases and J 7 bases, with 20 bases left between them. The CDR3 is 16 amino acids. Here the CDR3 reads CASSSAPGEGGQPQHF. CDR3 nucleotides: TGTGCCAGCAGTTCAGCGCCGGGGGAAGGAGGGCAGCCCCAGCATTTT.

This clonotype occurred a few times. The genes are TRBV4-1 and TRBJ2-5; unclear D gene. This CDR3 has 12 residues. Germline assignment: CDR1 MGHRA and CDR2 YSYEKL. The V end was cut by 4 bases, the J end by 5 bases, with 8 bases between. CDR3 nucleotide sequence: TGCGCCAGCAGCCTTCCGGACGAGACCCAGTACTTC. Encoded protein: CASSLPDETQYF.

A note on this clonotype: The junction departs from the called germline gene at one end, perhaps through a read error. The chain employs TRBV29-1 and TRBJ2-1, with TRBD1 matching over 8 bases. CDR3 size: 14 residues. Germline V CDR1 and CDR2: SQVTM, ANQGSEA. CDR3 DNA: TGCAGCGTGGAAGACAGGGGATCCTACAATGAGCAGCTCTTC. It specifies CSVEDRGSYNEQLF.

This clonotype showed up just a few times. The chain uses TRBV30 and TRBJ2-2; D is undetermined. The CDR3 totals 13 residues. V lost 3 bases and J 0 bases, leaving 5 bases between the germline ends. Germline V lookup: CDR1 GTSNPN, CDR2 SVGIG (reference sequence). The chain's CDR3 is CAWRHPNTGELFF. CDR3 DNA: TGTGCCTGGAGACACCCGAACACCGGGGAGCTGTTTTTT.

The chain combines TRBV4-3 with TRBJ2-3, with D possibly being TRBD2 (5 bases). CDR1 and CDR2 from the germline V gene are LGHNA and YSLEER. The CDR3 contains 16 residues. V was cut by 0 bases and J by 2 bases, with 12 bases left in between. The CDR3 DNA reads TGCGCCAGCAGCCAAGATGGAGGACCGATCACAGATACGCAGTATTTT. It encodes CASSQDGGPITDTQYF.

This clonotype appeared a few times. The V and J genes are TRBV5-1 and TRBJ2-3; D is uncertain. The CDR3 contains 16 residues. Germline V gene sequence: CDR1 SGHRS, CDR2 YFSETQ. Trimming pared 1 base from V and 2 bases from J, leaving 14 bases between. The CDR3 DNA sequence: TGCGCCAGCAGCTTGTTTTCGACCCCTAACACAGATACGCAGTATTTT. It is translated as CASSLFSTPNTDTQYF. The whole variable domain, filled in from reference TRBV5-1 and TRBJ2-3, reads KAGVTQTPRYLIKTRGQQVTLSCSPISGHRSVSWYQQTPGQGLQFLFEYFSETQRNKGNFPGRFSGRQFSNSRSEMNVSTLELGDSALYLCASSLFSTPNTDTQYFGPGTRLTVL.

This clonotype occurred many times. The V call is TRBV19, the J call TRBJ2-3, with D hard to call. Germline lookup yields CDR1 LNHDA and CDR2 SQIVND (reference sequence). The CDR3 loop spans 13 amino acids. V was clipped by 2 bases and J by 2 bases, with 5 bases between them. CDR3 amino acids: CASSIYTTDTQYF. CDR3 sequence (DNA): TGTGCCAGTAGTATATACACCACAGATACGCAGTATTTT.